These T cell receptor beta chains were read from a single sample in a study of T-cell memory formation after mild COVID-19. Each CDR3 protein gets one entry after TCRdb re-called the 5' RACE reads with MiXCR. Counted here are roughly 310,000 distinct CDR3 sequences, about 15% occurring once; the ten biggest clones make up about 22%. The sample taken for sequencing was PBMCs or a T cell subset sorted from them (not recorded which). The receptors derive from a young man who had mild COVID-19 (a few samples of this study predate the infection). Cell type and time point are not known. CDR3s include the opening cysteine and the closing phenylalanine or tryptophan.

v_call: TRBV7-3
j_call: TRBJ2-3
cdr3_aa: CASRMGHSGSTDTQYF

v_call: TRBV6-6
j_call: TRBJ1-5
cdr3_aa: CASSYSSRDSHSNQPQHF

v_call: TRBV21-1
j_call: TRBJ2-5
cdr3_aa: CASSKGWTGANEGEETQYF

v_call: TRBV5-4
j_call: TRBJ2-3
cdr3_aa: CASSPWTSGGDTQYF

v_call: TRBV7-8
j_call: TRBJ1-1
cdr3_aa: CASSAGLYGTEAFF

v_call: TRBV6-2/TRBV6-3
j_call: TRBJ2-3
cdr3_aa: CASKWEHVGDTQYF

v_call: TRBV3-1
j_call: TRBJ1-2
cdr3_aa: CASSQGGDRPVRYGYTF

v_call: TRBV10-3
j_call: TRBJ2-5
cdr3_aa: CAISDTSVSGGLGTQYF

v_call: TRBV5-6
j_call: TRBJ1-5
cdr3_aa: CASSSYGASNQPQHF

v_call: TRBV6-5
j_call: TRBJ2-3
cdr3_aa: CASSSLAAGGPKDTQYF

v_call: TRBV25-1
j_call: TRBJ1-4
cdr3_aa: CASSGGTRNEKLFF

v_call: TRBV5-1
j_call: TRBJ2-1
cdr3_aa: CASSLGAGIDEQFF

v_call: TRBV11-2
j_call: TRBJ1-2
cdr3_aa: CASSLDPSFRGYTF

v_call: TRBV7-9
j_call: TRBJ1-1
cdr3_aa: CASRRGITEAFF

v_call: TRBV11-2
j_call: TRBJ1-1
cdr3_aa: CASSTDWEGKNTEAFF

v_call: TRBV24-1
j_call: TRBJ2-2
cdr3_aa: CATSDRGAGGSTGELFF

v_call: TRBV5-1
j_call: TRBJ2-1
cdr3_aa: CASSSSSGSSYNEQFF

v_call: TRBV20-1
j_call: TRBJ2-1
cdr3_aa: CSAYPLTSPLGNEQFF

v_call: TRBV7-6
j_call: TRBJ2-1
cdr3_aa: CASSSTGNNEQFF

v_call: TRBV25-1
j_call: TRBJ2-2
cdr3_aa: CASRPSMEGDTGELFF

v_call: TRBV5-1
j_call: TRBJ2-3
cdr3_aa: CASSLDRGSTDTQYF

v_call: TRBV18
j_call: TRBJ2-3
cdr3_aa: CASSPTSGDGDTQYF

v_call: TRBV5-1
j_call: TRBJ2-3
cdr3_aa: CASSATGTSTDTQYF

v_call: TRBV20-1
j_call: TRBJ2-7
cdr3_aa: CSARVTGVVYEQYF

v_call: TRBV5-5
j_call: TRBJ2-7
cdr3_aa: CASSLSSDFSYEQYF

v_call: TRBV7-2
j_call: TRBJ2-5
cdr3_aa: CASSSAGLGETQYF

v_call: TRBV9
j_call: TRBJ2-7
cdr3_aa: CASSVGAGDSYEQYF

v_call: TRBV5-6
j_call: TRBJ1-6
cdr3_aa: CASSYSGHDETSPLHF

v_call: TRBV12-3/TRBV12-4
j_call: TRBJ1-2
cdr3_aa: CASSFRTGGTF

v_call: TRBV20-1
j_call: TRBJ2-1
cdr3_aa: CSAPGLASYNEQFF

v_call: TRBV4-3
j_call: TRBJ2-3
cdr3_aa: CASSQSLAGGQDTQYF

v_call: TRBV7-8
j_call: TRBJ1-3
cdr3_aa: CASSPAPDRGKGNTIYF

v_call: TRBV3-1
j_call: TRBJ2-2
cdr3_aa: CASSQEELARTGELFF

v_call: TRBV6-5
j_call: TRBJ1-2
cdr3_aa: CASSYGQLLFGGYTF

v_call: TRBV12-3/TRBV12-4
j_call: TRBJ2-2
cdr3_aa: CASGETGAITGELFF

v_call: TRBV29-1
j_call: TRBJ1-2
cdr3_aa: CSGWDRRDYGYTF

v_call: TRBV7-9
j_call: TRBJ2-3
cdr3_aa: CASSRGQLSTDTQYF

v_call: TRBV20-1
j_call: TRBJ2-5
cdr3_aa: CSAQEETQYF

v_call: TRBV4-1
j_call: TRBJ1-3
cdr3_aa: CASSQDPGELSGNTIYF

v_call: TRBV7-2
j_call: TRBJ2-5
cdr3_aa: CASSLMGTRQETQYF

v_call: TRBV5-6
j_call: TRBJ1-1
cdr3_aa: CASSPNTHREAFF

v_call: TRBV4-1
j_call: TRBJ2-7
cdr3_aa: CASSRSTSGGMWEQYF

v_call: TRBV6-1
j_call: TRBJ2-3
cdr3_aa: CASSEVGGDTQYF

v_call: TRBV6-4
j_call: TRBJ2-1
cdr3_aa: CASSDSDRGEQFF

v_call: TRBV7-6
j_call: TRBJ2-3
cdr3_aa: CASSLGAADTQYF

v_call: TRBV28
j_call: TRBJ1-5
cdr3_aa: CASSRDRSPGYMGNQPQHF

v_call: TRBV10-3
j_call: TRBJ1-2
cdr3_aa: CAISETNYGYTF

v_call: TRBV4-3
j_call: TRBJ1-1
cdr3_aa: CASSQDRTKGTEAFF

v_call: TRBV29-1
j_call: TRBJ2-2
cdr3_aa: CSVEDQNTGELFF

v_call: TRBV28
j_call: TRBJ1-1
cdr3_aa: CASSWGGQGEAFF

v_call: TRBV7-6
j_call: TRBJ2-3
cdr3_aa: CASSPTASGGADTQYF

v_call: TRBV7-6
j_call: TRBJ2-1
cdr3_aa: CASSLASSGSQFF

v_call: TRBV5-1
j_call: TRBJ2-2
cdr3_aa: CASSPLAAINTGELFF